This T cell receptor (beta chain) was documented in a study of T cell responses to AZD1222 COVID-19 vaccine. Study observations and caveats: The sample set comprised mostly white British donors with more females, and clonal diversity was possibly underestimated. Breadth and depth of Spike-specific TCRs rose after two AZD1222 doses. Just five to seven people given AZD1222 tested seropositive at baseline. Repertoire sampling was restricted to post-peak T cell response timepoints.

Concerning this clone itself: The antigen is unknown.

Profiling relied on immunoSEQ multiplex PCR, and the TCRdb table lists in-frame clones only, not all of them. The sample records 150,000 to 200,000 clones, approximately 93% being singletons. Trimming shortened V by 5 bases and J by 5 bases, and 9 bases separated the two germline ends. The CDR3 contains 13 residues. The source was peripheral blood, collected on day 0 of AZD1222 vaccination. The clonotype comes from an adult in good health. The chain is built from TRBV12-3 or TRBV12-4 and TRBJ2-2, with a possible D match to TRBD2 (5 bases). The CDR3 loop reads CASSLRVTGELFF. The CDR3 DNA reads TGTGCCAGCAGTCTGAGGGTTACCGGGGAGCTGTTTTTT.